This T cell receptor (beta chain) stems from a study of shared clonotypes between healthy human individuals. As for the study in general: Three plates each covered CD4 naive and memory; CD8 naive two, CD8 memory one. Findings of the study overall: Sequencing depth was a factor that was expected to affect clonotype sharing among donors.

Trimming shortened V by 5 bases and J by 2 bases, and 10 bases separated the two germline ends. In germline, CDR1 is MDHEN, CDR2 SYDVKM. CDR3 length: 14 residues. CD8 cells classed as naive were CD45RO-negative and positively selected for CCR7, excluding terminally differentiated effector memory CD45RA+ cells. This clone has a single count. Antigen specificity is unknown. Profiling relied on immunoSEQ multiplex PCR, and the TCRdb table lists in-frame clones only, not all of them. The repertoire consists of some 2 million clones, with approximately 94% occurring once and the leading ten covering 1% to 1.5%.

This sequence joins TRBV28 and TRBJ1-3, with unresolved D. Sequenced: naive CD8+ T cells sorted from blood. The TCR was taken from a man aged 18-30 years in good health. The CDR3 loop reads CASSDGRTGNTIYF. CDR3 bases: TGTGCCAGCAGTGATGGACGGACTGGAAACACCATATATTTT.